The 3 T cell receptor beta chains listed next were all sequenced from one sample in a study of blood T cell repertoires in COVID-19. Sequencing used immunoSEQ multiplex PCR; TCRdb keeps in-frame clones, though not all of them. The sample lists 170,000 or so clones, around 90% occurring once. The sample was PBMCs or T cells enriched from blood (not recorded which). All receptors derive from a woman under 30 who had recovered from COVID-19.

This rearrangement joins TRBV30 to TRBJ2-2, with D maybe TRBD2 (5 bases). The CDR3 totals 16 residues. The germline V and J ends were trimmed by 1 base and 5 bases, with 17 bases remaining between them. The germline V gene has CDR1 GTSNPN and CDR2 SVGIG (reference sequence). CDR3 protein: CAWSGTRATRTGELFF. The CDR3 DNA follows: TGTGCCTGGAGTGGTACGAGGGCCACGAGGACCGGGGAGCTGTTTTTT.

A word on this clone: Mismatch with germline at one junction end may stem from a read error. The rearrangement uses TRBV7-7 and TRBJ1-4; possibly TRBD1 for D (6 bases). There are 14 residues in the CDR3. Germline CDR1 reads SSHAT; CDR2 reads FNYEAQ (reference sequence). CDR3 sequence reads: CASSRDTSGEKLFF. The CDR3 bases are TGTGCTAGCAGCCGGGACACTTCTGGGGAAAAACTGTTTTTT.

As to this clone: The same CDR3 also results from other DNA sequences found in this sample. The chain is built from TRBV6-5 and TRBJ2-1, with TRBD2 matching over 11 bases. Germline V gene sequence: CDR1 MNHEY, CDR2 SVGAGI. This CDR3 is 15 amino acids long. V trimming: 4 bases; J trimming: 4 bases; junction bases outside the gene matches: 3. The CDR3, as DNA: TGTGCCAGCAGTTCCGGACTAGCGGGTTACAATGAGCAGTTCTTC. Translated, it gives CASSSGLAGYNEQFF.